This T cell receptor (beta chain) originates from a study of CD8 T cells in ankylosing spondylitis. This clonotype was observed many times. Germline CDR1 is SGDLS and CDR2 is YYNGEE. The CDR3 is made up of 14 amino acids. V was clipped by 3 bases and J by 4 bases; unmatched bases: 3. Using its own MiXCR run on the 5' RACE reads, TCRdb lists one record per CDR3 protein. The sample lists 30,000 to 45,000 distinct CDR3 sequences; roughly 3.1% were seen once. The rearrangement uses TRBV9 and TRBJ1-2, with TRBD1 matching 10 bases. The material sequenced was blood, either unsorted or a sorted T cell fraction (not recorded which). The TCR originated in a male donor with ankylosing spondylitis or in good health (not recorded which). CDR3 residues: CASSGGQGLYGYTF. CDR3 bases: TGTGCCAGCAGCGGGGGACAGGGGCTCTATGGCTACACCTTC.